This T cell receptor beta chain was retrieved from a study of blood T cell repertoires in COVID-19. Study context: COVID-19 samples, acute and convalescent, were from the United States, Italy and Spain. PBMCs, B-cell-depleted T cells, or T cells provided the cDNA or gDNA that made up the material.

Patients of the Seattle cohort, enrolled during active infection, were followed longitudinally. Original processing notes: The authors estimated nucleated cell counts from reference gene primer amplification. Only in-frame clones appear in the TCRdb table, and some are missing; sequencing was by immunoSEQ multiplex PCR. D and trimming were read from the DNA, whereas the V and J calls and clone size are those reported in that table. The sample holds 200,000 to 250,000 clones, about nine tenths seen once. From germline, CDR1 is SGHTA and CDR2 FQGTGA. The CDR3 is 13 residues long. Trimming took 2 bases from V and 13 from J, leaving 15 bases between them.

The clonotype comes from a man in his thirties or forties with COVID-19, enrolled during active disease. The V gene is TRBV7-3, the J gene TRBJ2-1, with D possibly being TRBD1 (5 bases). The sample was peripheral blood. As DNA, the CDR3 is TGTGCCAGCAGCTTAGTTACCACAGGCGACCAGTTCTTC. Its protein is CASSLVTTGDQFF.